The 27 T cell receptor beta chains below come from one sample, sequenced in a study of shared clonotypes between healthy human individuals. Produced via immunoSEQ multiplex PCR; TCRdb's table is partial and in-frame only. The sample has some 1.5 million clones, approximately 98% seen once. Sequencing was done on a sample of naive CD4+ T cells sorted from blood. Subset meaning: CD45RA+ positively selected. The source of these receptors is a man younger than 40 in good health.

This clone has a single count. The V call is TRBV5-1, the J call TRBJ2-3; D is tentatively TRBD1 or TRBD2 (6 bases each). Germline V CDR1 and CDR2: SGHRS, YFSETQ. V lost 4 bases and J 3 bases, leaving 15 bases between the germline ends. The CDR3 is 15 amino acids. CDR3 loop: CASSVEIGGTDTQYF. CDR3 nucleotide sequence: TGCGCCAGCAGCGTGGAAATAGGGGGGACAGATACGCAGTATTTT. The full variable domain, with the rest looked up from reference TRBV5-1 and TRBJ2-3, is KAGVTQTPRYLIKTRGQQVTLSCSPISGHRSVSWYQQTPGQGLQFLFEYFSETQRNKGNFPGRFSGRQFSNSRSEMNVSTLELGDSALYLCASSVEIGGTDTQYFGPGTRLTVL.

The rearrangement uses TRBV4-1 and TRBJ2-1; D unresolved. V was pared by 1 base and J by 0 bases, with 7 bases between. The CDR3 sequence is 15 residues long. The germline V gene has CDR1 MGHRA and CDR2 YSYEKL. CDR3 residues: CASSQAELSYNEQFF. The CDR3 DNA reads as TGCGCCAGCAGCCAAGCTGAGCTCTCCTACAATGAGCAGTTCTTC.

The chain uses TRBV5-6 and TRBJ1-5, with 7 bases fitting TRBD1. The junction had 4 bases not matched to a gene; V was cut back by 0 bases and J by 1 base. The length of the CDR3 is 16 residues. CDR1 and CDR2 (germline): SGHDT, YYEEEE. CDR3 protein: CASSLALGQSNQPQHF. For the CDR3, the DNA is TGTGCCAGCAGCTTGGCCTTGGGACAGAGCAATCAGCCCCAGCATTTT. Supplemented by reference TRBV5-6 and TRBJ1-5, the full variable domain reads DAGVTQSPTHLIKTRGQQVTLRCSPKSGHDTVSWYQQALGQGPQFIFQYYEEEERQRGNFPDRFSGHQFPNYSSELNVNALLLGDSALYLCASSLALGQSNQPQHFGDGTRLSIL.

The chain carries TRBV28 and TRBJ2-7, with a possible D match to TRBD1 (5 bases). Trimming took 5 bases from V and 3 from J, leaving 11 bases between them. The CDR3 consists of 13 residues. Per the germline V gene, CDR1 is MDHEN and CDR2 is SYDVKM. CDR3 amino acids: CASSRVGVYEQYF. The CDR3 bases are TGTGCCAGCAGTCGGGTAGGGGTCTACGAGCAGTACTTC.

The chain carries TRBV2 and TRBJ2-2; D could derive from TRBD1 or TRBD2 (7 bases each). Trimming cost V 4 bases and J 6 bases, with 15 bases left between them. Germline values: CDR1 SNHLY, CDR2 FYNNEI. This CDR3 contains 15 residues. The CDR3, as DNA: TGTGCCAGCAGTGGCAGGGGGGGCATTGCCGGGGAGCTGTTTTTT. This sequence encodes CASSGRGGIAGELFF.

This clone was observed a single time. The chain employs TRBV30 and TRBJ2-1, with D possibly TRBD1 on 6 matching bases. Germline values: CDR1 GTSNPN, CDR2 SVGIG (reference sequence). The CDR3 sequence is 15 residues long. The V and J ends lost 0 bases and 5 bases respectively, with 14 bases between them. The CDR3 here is CAWSVRISGDNEQFF. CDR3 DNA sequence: TGTGCCTGGAGTGTAAGGATTTCAGGGGACAATGAGCAGTTCTTC. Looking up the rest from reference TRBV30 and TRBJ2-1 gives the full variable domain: SQTIHQWPATLVQPVGSPLSLECTVEGTSNPNLYWYRQAAGRGLQLLFYSVGIGQISSEVPQNLSASRPQDRQFILSSKKLLLSDSGFYLCAWSVRISGDNEQFFGPGTRLTVL.

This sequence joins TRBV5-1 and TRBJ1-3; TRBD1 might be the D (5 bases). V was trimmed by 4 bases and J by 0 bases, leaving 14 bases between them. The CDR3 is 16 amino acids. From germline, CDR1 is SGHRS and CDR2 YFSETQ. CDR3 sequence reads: CASSRGLQFSGNTIYF. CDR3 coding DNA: TGCGCCAGCAGCCGGGGACTCCAGTTCTCTGGAAACACCATATATTTT.

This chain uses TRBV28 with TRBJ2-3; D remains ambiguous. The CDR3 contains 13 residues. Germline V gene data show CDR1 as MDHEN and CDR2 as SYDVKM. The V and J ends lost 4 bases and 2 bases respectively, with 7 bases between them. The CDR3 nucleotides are TGTGCCAGCAGTTATGGCTACACAGATACGCAGTATTTT. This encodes CASSYGYTDTQYF.

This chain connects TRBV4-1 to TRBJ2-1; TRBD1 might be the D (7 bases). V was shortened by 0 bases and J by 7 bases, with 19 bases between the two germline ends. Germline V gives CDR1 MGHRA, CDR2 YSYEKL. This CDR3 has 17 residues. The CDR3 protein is CASSQDTAGSGGNEQFF. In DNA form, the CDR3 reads TGCGCCAGCAGCCAAGATACGGCAGGGTCAGGGGGGAATGAGCAGTTCTTC.

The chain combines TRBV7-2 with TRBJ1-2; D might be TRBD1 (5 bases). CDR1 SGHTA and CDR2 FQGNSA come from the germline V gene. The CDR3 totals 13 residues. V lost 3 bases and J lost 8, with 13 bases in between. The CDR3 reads CASSFETQGGYTF. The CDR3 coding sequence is TGTGCCAGCAGCTTCGAGACCCAGGGCGGCTACACCTTC. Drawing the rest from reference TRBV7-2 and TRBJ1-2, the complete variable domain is GAGVSQSPSNKVTEKGKDVELRCDPISGHTALYWYRQSLGQGLEFLIYFQGNSAPDKSGLPSDRFSAERTGGSVSTLTIQRTQQEDSAVYLCASSFETQGGYTFGSGTRLTVV.

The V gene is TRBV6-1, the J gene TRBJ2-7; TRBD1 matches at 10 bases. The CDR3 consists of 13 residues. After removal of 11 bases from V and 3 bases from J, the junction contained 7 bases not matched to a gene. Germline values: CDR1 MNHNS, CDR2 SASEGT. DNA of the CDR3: TGTGCCCTCGGGGACAGGGGAAACTACGAGCAGTACTTC. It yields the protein CALGDRGNYEQYF.

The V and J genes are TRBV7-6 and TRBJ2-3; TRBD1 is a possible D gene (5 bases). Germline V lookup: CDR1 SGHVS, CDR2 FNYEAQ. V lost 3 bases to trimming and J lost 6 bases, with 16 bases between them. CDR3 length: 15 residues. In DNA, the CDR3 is TGTGCCAGCAGCTTTTCGGCAGGGTCGACTGATACGCAGTATTTT. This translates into CASSFSAGSTDTQYF.

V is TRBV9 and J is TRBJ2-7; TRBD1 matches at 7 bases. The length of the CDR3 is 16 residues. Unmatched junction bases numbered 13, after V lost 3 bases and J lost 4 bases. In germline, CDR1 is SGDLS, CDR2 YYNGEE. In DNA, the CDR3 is TGTGCCAGCAGCGCCCAGAGGGAAGGGGGCTGGTACGAGCAGTACTTC. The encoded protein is CASSAQREGGWYEQYF. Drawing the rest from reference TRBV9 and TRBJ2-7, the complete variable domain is DSGVTQTPKHLITATGQRVTLRCSPRSGDLSVYWYQQSLDQGLQFLIQYYNGEERAKGNILERFSAQQFPDLHSELNLSSLELGDSALYFCASSAQREGGWYEQYFGPGTRLTVT.

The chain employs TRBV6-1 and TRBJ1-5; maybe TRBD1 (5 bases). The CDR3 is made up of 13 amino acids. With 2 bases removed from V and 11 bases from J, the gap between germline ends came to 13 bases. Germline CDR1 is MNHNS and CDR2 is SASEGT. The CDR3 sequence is CASSERSPRAQHF. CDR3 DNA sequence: TGTGCCAGCAGTGAACGGTCCCCCAGGGCCCAGCATTTT.

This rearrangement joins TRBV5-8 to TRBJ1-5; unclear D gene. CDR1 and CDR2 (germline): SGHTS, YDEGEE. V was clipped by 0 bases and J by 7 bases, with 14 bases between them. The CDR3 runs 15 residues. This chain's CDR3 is CASSLDGPRRQPQHF. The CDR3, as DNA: TGTGCCAGCAGCTTGGACGGGCCGAGGCGGCAGCCCCAGCATTTT.

The CDR3 DNA reads TGTGCCAGCCGGGGGGGACGGGTTGGTGAGCAGTTCTTC. As protein: CASRGGRVGEQFF. V gene TRBV11-1 combines with J gene TRBJ2-1; 8 positions agree with TRBD2. V shed 8 bases, J shed 9 bases, and the junction held 9 bases outside the gene matches. The CDR3 totals 13 residues. Germline lookup yields CDR1 SGHAT and CDR2 FQDESV (reference sequence).

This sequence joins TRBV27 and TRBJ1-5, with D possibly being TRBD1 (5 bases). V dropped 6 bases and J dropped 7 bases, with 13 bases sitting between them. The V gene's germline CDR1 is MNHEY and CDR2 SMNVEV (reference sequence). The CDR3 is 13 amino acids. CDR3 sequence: CASSPTRGQPQHF. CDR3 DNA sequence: TGTGCCAGCAGCCCCACAAGGGGACAGCCCCAGCATTTT.

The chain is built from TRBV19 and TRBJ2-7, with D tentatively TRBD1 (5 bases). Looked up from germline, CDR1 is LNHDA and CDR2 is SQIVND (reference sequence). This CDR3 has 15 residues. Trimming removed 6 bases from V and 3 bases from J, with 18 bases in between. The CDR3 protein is CASRRSGQGLYEQYF. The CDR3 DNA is TGTGCCAGTAGACGCTCCGGTCAGGGTCTCTACGAGCAGTACTTC. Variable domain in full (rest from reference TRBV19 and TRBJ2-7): DGGITQSPKYLFRKEGQNVTLSCEQNLNHDAMYWYRQDPGQGLRLIYYSQIVNDFQKGDIAEGYSVSREKKESFPLTVTSAQKNPTAFYLCASRRSGQGLYEQYFGPGTRLTVT.

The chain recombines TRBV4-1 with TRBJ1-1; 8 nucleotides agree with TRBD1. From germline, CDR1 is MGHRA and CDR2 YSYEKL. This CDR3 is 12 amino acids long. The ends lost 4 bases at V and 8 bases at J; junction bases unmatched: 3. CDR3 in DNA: TGCGCCAGCAGCCTAGACAGGGGCGAAGCTTTCTTT. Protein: CASSLDRGEAFF.

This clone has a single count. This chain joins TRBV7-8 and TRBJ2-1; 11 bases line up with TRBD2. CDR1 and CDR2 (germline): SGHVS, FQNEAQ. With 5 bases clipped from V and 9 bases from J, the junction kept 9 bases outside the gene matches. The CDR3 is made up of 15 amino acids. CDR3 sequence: CASSLRTSGLGEQFF. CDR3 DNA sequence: TGTGCCAGCAGCCTAAGGACTAGCGGGCTGGGTGAGCAGTTCTTC.

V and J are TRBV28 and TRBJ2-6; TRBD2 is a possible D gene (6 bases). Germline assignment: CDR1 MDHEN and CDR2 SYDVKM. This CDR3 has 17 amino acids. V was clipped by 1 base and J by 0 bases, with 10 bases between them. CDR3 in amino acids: CASSLLSGGSGANVLTF. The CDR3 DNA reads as TGTGCCAGCAGTTTATTGTCCGGGGGCTCTGGGGCCAACGTCCTGACTTTC.

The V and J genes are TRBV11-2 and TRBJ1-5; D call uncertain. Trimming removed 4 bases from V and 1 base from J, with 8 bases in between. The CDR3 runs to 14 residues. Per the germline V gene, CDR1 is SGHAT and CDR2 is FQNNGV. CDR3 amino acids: CASSSYISNQPQHF. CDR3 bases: TGTGCCAGCAGCTCCTACATCAGCAATCAGCCCCAGCATTTT.

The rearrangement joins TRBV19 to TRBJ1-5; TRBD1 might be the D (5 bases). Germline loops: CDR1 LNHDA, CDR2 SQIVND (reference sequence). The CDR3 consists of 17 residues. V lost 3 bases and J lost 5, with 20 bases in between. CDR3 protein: CASSMNPPTRVDQPQHF. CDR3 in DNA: TGTGCCAGTAGTATGAACCCACCGACCAGGGTTGATCAGCCCCAGCATTTT.

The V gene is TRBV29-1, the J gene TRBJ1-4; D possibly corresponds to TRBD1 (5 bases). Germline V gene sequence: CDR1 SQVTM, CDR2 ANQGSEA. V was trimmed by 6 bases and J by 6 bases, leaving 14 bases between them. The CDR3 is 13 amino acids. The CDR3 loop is CSVRGLNYEKLFF. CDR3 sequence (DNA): TGCAGCGTGAGGGGACTTAACTATGAAAAACTGTTTTTT.

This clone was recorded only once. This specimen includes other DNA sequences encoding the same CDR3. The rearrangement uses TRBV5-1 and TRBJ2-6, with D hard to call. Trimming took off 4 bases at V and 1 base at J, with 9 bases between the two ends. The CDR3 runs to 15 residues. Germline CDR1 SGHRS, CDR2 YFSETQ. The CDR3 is CASSPTSSGANVLTF. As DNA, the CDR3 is TGCGCCAGCAGCCCAACTTCTTCTGGGGCCAACGTCCTGACTTTC.

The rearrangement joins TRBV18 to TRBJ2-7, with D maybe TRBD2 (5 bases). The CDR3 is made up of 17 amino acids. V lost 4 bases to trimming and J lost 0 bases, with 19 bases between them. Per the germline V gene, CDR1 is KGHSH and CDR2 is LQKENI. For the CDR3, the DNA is TGTGCCAGCTCACACCAAGGCCAAGAGGGTAACTCCTACGAGCAGTACTTC. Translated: CASSHQGQEGNSYEQYF.

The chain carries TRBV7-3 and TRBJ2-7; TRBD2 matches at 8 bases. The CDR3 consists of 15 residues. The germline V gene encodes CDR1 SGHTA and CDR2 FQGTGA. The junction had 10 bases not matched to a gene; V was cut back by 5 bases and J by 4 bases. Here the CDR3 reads CASSQTRSGGYEQYF. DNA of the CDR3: TGTGCCAGCAGCCAGACCCGAAGCGGGGGATACGAGCAGTACTTC.